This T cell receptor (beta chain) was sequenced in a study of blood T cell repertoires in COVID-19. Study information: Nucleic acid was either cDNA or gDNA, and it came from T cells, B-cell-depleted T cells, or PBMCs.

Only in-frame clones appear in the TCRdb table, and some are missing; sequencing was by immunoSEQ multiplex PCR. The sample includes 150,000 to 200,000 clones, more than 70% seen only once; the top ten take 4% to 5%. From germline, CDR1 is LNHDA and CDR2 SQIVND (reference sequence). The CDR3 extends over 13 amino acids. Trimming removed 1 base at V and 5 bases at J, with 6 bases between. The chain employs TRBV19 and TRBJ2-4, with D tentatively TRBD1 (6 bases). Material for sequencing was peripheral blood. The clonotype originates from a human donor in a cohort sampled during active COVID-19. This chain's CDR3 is CASSIAGENIQYF. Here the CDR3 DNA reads TGTGCCAGTAGTATAGCAGGGGAAAACATTCAGTACTTC.